This TCR beta chain was observed in a study of Ad26.COV2.S vaccination and SARS-CoV-2 variants. Study-wide context: As a participant in COV1001, the donor was in the Ad26.COV2.S trial arm.

Profiling relied on immunoSEQ multiplex PCR, and the TCRdb table lists in-frame clones only, not all of them. The sample consists of roughly 500,000 clones, 89% of them appearing once. The length of the CDR3 is 11 residues. Between the trimmed V and J ends, which lost 3 bases and 11 bases, there was a span of 9 bases. Germline CDR1 reads SGDLS; CDR2 reads YYNGEE. Treatment indicated: around 19 received Ad26.COV2.S at low or high dose, single or two shots; about 5 received placebo; per-sample allocation not given. Sampling occurred on day 63 after the first vaccine or placebo injection. An Ad26 vector carrying the Wuhan-strain SARS-CoV-2 spike served as the vaccine. This clone was counted only a few times. The antigen is unknown. Points from the study as a whole: Participants in the vaccine arm had higher spike-specific TCR breadth; placebo recipients had lower.

This TCR derives from a person between 18 and 65 years old who received the Ad26.COV2.S COVID-19 vaccine or a placebo. This chain joins TRBV9 and TRBJ1-5; D is ambiguous. The specimen was peripheral blood, collected in a trial of Ad26.COV2.S vaccine versus placebo. The CDR3 is CASSEPLAQHF. In DNA form, the CDR3 reads TGTGCCAGCAGCGAGCCCCTGGCCCAGCATTTT.